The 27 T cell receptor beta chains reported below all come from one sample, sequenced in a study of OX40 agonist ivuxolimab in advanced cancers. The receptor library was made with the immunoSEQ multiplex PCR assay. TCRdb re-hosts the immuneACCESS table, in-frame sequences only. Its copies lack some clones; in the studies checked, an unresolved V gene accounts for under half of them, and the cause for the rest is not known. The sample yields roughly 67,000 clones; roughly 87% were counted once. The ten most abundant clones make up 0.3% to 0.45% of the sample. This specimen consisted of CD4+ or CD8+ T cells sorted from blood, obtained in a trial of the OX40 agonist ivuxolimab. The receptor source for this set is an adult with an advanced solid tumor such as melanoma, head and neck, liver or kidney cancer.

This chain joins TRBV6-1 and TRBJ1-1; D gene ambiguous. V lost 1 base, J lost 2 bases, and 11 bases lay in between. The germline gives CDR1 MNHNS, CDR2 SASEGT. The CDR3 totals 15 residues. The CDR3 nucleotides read TGTGCCAGCAGTGAAGAAAACAGAAGTAACACTGAAGCTTTCTTT. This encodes CASSEENRSNTEAFF.

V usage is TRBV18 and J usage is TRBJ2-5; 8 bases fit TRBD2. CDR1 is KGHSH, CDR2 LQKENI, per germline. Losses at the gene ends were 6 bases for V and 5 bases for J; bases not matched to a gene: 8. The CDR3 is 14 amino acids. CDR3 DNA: TGTGCCAGCTCCCCCGCGCGGGGGGAGGAGACCCAGTACTTC. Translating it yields CASSPARGEETQYF.

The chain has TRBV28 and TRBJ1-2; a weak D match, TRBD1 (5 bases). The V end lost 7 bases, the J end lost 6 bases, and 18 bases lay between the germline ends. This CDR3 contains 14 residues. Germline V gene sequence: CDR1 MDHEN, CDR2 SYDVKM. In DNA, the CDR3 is TGTGCCAGCATCACCGCCGGGGCAGGGAATGGCTACACCTTC. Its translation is CASITAGAGNGYTF.

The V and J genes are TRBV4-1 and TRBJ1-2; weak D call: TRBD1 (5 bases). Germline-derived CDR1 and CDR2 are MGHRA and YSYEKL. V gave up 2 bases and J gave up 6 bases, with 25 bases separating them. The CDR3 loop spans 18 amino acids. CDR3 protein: CASSQRGWGESTMDGYTF. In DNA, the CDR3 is TGCGCCAGCAGCCAACGTGGGTGGGGGGAATCCACTATGGATGGCTACACCTTC.

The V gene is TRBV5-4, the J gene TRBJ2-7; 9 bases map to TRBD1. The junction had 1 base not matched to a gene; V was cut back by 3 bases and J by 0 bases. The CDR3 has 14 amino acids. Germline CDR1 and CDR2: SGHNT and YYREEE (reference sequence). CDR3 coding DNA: TGTGCCAGCAGCTGGGGACAGGGCTCCTACGAGCAGTACTTC. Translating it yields CASSWGQGSYEQYF.

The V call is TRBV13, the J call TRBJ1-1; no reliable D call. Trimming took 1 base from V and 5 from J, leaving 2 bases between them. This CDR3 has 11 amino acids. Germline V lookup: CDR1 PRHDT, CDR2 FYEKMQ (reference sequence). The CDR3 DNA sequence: TGTGCCAGCAGCTTAGAGACTGAAGCTTTCTTT. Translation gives CASSLETEAFF.

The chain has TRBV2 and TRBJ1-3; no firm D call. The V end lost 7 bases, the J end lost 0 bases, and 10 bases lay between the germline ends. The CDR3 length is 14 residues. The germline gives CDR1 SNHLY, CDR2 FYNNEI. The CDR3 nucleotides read TGTGCCAGCACCTCAGGATTCTCTGGAAACACCATATATTTT. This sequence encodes CASTSGFSGNTIYF.

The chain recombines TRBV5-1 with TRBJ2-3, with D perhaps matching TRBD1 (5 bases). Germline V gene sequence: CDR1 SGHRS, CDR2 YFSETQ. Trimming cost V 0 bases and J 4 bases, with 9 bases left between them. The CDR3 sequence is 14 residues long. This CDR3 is CASSLGAGSDTQYF. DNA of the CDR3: TGCGCCAGCAGCTTGGGGGCAGGGTCAGATACGCAGTATTTT. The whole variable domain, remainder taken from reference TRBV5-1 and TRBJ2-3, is KAGVTQTPRYLIKTRGQQVTLSCSPISGHRSVSWYQQTPGQGLQFLFEYFSETQRNKGNFPGRFSGRQFSNSRSEMNVSTLELGDSALYLCASSLGAGSDTQYFGPGTRLTVL.

This CDR3 reads CASSIEGGLHQPQHF. The CDR3 DNA follows: TGTGCCAGTAGTATAGAGGGGGGACTGCATCAGCCCCAGCATTTT. The chain couples TRBV19 to TRBJ1-5; D might be TRBD1 (5 bases). This CDR3 has 15 residues. V gave up 0 bases and J gave up 5 bases, with 11 bases separating them. CDR1 LNHDA and CDR2 SQIVND come from the germline V gene (reference sequence). The full variable domain, its missing parts supplied by reference TRBV19 and TRBJ1-5, is DGGITQSPKYLFRKEGQNVTLSCEQNLNHDAMYWYRQDPGQGLRLIYYSQIVNDFQKGDIAEGYSVSREKKESFPLTVTSAQKNPTAFYLCASSIEGGLHQPQHFGDGTRLSIL.

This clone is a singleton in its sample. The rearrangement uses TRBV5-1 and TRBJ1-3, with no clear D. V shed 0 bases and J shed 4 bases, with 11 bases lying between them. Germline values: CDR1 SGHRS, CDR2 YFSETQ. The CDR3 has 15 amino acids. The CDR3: CASSLEGKVGNTIYF. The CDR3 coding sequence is TGCGCCAGCAGCTTGGAAGGGAAAGTAGGAAACACCATATATTTT. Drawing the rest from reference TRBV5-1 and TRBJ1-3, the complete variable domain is KAGVTQTPRYLIKTRGQQVTLSCSPISGHRSVSWYQQTPGQGLQFLFEYFSETQRNKGNFPGRFSGRQFSNSRSEMNVSTLELGDSALYLCASSLEGKVGNTIYFGEGSWLTVV.

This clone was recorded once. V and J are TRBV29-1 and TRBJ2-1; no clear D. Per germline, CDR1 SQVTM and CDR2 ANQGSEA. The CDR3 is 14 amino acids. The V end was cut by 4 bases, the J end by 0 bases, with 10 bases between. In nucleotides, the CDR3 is TGCAGCGTTGCACGGCCTAGCTCCTACAATGAGCAGTTCTTC. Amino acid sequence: CSVARPSSYNEQFF.

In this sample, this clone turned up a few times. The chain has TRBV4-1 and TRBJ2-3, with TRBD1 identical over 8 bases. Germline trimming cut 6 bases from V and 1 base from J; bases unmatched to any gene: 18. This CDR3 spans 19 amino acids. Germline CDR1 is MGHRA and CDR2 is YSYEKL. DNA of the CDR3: TGCGCCAGCAGGGGCTGGGGGACAGGAGCTACGGAGGGCACAGATACGCAGTATTTT. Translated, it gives CASRGWGTGATEGTDTQYF.

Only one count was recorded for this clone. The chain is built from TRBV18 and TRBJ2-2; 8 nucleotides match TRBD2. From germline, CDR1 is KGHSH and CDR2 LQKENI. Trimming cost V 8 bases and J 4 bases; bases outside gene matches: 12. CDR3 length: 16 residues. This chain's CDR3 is CASPTTGAGVTGELFF. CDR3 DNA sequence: TGTGCCAGCCCTACCACGGGAGCGGGGGTCACCGGGGAGCTGTTTTTT.

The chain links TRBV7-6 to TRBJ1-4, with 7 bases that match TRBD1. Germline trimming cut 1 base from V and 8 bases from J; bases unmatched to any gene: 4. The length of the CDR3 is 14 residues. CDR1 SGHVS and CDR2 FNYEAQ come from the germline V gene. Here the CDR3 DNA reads TGTGCCAGCAGCTTAGGACAGGGTGGGGAAAAACTGTTTTTT. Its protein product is CASSLGQGGEKLFF.

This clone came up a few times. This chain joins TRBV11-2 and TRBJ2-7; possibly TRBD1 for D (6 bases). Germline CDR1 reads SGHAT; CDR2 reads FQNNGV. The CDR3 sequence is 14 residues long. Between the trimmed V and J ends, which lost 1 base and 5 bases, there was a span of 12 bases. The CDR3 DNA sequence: TGTGCCAGCAGCTTAGGGCTCAGGGGCGACGAGCAGTACTTC. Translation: CASSLGLRGDEQYF.

CDR3 bases: TGTGCCAGCTCACCCTCCGGAGGGTTGTTGAACACTGAAGCTTTCTTT. It translates to CASSPSGGLLNTEAFF. The chain links TRBV18 to TRBJ1-1; unclear D gene. The germline V gene has CDR1 KGHSH and CDR2 LQKENI. This CDR3 comprises 16 residues. V lost 3 bases and J 0 bases, leaving 14 bases between the germline ends.

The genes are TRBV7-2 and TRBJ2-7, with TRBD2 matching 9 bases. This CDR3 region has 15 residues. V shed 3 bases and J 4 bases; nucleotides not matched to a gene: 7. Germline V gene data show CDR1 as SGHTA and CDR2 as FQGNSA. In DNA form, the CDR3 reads TGTGCCAGCAGCTTTAGCCTAGCGGGGTTTTACGAGCAGTACTTC. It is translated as CASSFSLAGFYEQYF.

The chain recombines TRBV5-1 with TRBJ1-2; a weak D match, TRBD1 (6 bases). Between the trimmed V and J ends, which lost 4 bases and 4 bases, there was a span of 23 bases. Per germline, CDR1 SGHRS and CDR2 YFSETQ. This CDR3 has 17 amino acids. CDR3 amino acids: CASSQGGKEKALYGYTF. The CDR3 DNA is TGCGCCAGCAGCCAAGGGGGAAAGGAAAAAGCCCTCTATGGCTACACCTTC.

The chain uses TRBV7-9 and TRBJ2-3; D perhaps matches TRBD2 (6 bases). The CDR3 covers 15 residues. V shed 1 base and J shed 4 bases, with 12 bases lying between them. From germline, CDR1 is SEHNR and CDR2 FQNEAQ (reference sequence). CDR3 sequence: CASSLEGGGPDTQYF. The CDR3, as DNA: TGTGCCAGCAGCTTAGAGGGAGGCGGCCCAGATACGCAGTATTTT. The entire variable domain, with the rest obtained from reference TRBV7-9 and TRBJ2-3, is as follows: DTGVSQNPRHKITKRGQNVTFRCDPISEHNRLYWYRQTLGQGPEFLTYFQNEAQLEKSRLLSDRFSAERPKGSFSTLEIQRTEQGDSAMYLCASSLEGGGPDTQYFGPGTRLTVL.

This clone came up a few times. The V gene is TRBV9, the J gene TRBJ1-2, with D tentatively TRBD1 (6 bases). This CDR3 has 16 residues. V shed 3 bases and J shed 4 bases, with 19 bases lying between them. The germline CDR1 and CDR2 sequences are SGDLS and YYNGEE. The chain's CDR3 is CASSERGGMAGYGYTF. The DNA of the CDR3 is TGTGCCAGCAGCGAGAGAGGGGGAATGGCGGGCTATGGCTACACCTTC.

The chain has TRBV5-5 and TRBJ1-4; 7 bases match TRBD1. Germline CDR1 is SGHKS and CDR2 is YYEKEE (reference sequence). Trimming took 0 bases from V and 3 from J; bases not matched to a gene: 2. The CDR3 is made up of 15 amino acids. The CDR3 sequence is CASSLVTGPNEKLFF. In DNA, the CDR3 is TGTGCCAGCAGCTTGGTGACAGGGCCTAATGAAAAACTGTTTTTT.

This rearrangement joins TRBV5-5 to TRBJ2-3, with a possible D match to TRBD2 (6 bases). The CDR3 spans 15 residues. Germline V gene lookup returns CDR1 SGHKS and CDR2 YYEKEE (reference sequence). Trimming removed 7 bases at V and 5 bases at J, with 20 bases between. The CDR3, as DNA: TGTGCCAGCGGCACCCGGGGGACGGCCGGAGATACGCAGTATTTT. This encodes CASGTRGTAGDTQYF.

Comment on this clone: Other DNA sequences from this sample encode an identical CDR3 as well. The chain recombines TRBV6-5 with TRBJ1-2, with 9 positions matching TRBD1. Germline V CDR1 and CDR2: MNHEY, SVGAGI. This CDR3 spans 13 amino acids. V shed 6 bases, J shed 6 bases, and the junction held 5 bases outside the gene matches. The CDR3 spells CASRRDRVDGYTF. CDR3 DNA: TGTGCCAGCAGGCGGGACAGGGTGGATGGCTACACCTTC.

The CDR3 region has the DNA TGTGCCAGCAGCTCGCGGACTAGCGTCGAAGAGACCCAGTACTTC. Protein sequence: CASSSRTSVEETQYF. The rearrangement uses TRBV11-2 and TRBJ2-5; 9 nucleotides line up with TRBD2. CDR3 length: 15 amino acids. Germline trimming cut 4 bases from V and 3 bases from J; bases unmatched to any gene: 6. From germline, CDR1 is SGHAT and CDR2 FQNNGV. Full variable domain (rest looked up from reference TRBV11-2 and TRBJ2-5): EAGVAQSPRYKIIEKRQSVAFWCNPISGHATLYWYQQILGQGPKLLIQFQNNGVVDDSQLPKDRFSAERLKGVDSTLKIQPAKLEDSAVYLCASSSRTSVEETQYFGPGTRLLVL.

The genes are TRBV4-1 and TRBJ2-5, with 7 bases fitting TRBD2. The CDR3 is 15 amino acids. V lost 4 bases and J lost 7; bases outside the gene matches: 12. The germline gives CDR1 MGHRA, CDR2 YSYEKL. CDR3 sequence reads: CASSPGGLGVGTQYF. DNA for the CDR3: TGCGCCAGCAGCCCGGGGGGTCTGGGGGTGGGGACCCAGTACTTC.

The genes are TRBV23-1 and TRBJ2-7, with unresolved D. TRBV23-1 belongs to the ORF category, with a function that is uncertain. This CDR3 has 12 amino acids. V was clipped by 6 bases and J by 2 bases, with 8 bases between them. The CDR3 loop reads CASSDGPYEQYF. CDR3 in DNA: TGCGCCAGCAGCGATGGTCCCTACGAGCAGTACTTC.

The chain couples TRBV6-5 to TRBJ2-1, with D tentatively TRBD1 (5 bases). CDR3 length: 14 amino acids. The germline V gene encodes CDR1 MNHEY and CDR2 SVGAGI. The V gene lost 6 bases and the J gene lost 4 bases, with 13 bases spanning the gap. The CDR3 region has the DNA TGTGCCAGCAGCAGGGTTGGGAATTACAATGAGCAGTTCTTC. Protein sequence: CASSRVGNYNEQFF.